This T cell receptor beta chain was recorded in a study of cytomegalovirus exposure and HLA in healthy donors. Looking at the study overall: Earlier, approximately 110 million unique TCR beta sequences were recovered from about 170 million T cells by an analysis.

Findings and caveats of the study: Three chains tied to CMV proved CMV antigen-specific in vitro. An analysis that was carried out later associated 16,951 TCR beta sequences with HLA alleles at 0.05 false discovery rate.

In the PCR, 60 Vbeta and 13 Jbeta primers were used. This table comes from immunoSEQ multiplex PCR, and its TCRdb copy is limited to in-frame clones, with some not included. Its listing shows tens of thousands of clones. The germline CDR1 and CDR2 sequences are SGHRS and YFSETQ. The CDR3 totals 14 residues. V dropped 2 bases and J dropped 0; count of bases not matched to a gene: 1. To note about this clone: Its target is not known.

The TCR comes from a female donor in good health and CMV-seropositive. The chain uses TRBV5-1 and TRBJ2-5; 7 nucleotides line up with TRBD1. Sequencing was performed on PBMCs. The CDR3 protein is CASSFQGDQETQYF. In DNA, the CDR3 is TGCGCCAGCAGCTTTCAGGGGGACCAAGAGACCCAGTACTTC.